The 16 T cell receptor beta chains presented below share a single source sample, sequenced in a study of T cell changes during pregnancy in multiple sclerosis. Assay used: immunoSEQ multiplex PCR; TCRdb lists only in-frame clones, some missing. The table lists tens of thousands of clones, almost 90% of them singletons. Material: peripheral blood, obtained after pregnancy. The receptors here all came from a female donor in good health, enrolled as a control in a pregnancy study.

This clone occurred once. The rearrangement uses TRBV30 and TRBJ2-6, with D possibly matching TRBD1 (6 bases). CDR1 is GTSNPN, CDR2 SVGIG, per germline (reference sequence). CDR3 size: 16 residues. V lost 6 bases and J lost 0, with 15 bases in between. CDR3 bases: TGTGCCTGTCCAACAGGGTCCTCCTCTGGGGCCAACGTCCTGACTTTC. Its protein product is CACPTGSSSGANVLTF.

The chain uses TRBV6-6 and TRBJ1-6; D perhaps matches TRBD1 (6 bases). CDR1 and CDR2 from the germline V gene are MNHNY and SVGAGI (reference sequence). The CDR3 has 15 amino acids. V lost 0 bases, J lost 7 bases, and 10 bases lay in between. The CDR3 coding sequence is TGTGCCAGCAGTTACTCGAGGACAGACAATTCACCCCTCCACTTT. As protein: CASSYSRTDNSPLHF.

The V and J genes are TRBV2 and TRBJ2-4; TRBD1 is a possible D gene (5 bases). CDR3 size: 15 residues. V lost 3 bases to trimming and J lost 0 bases, with 9 bases between them. Germline V gene sequence: CDR1 SNHLY, CDR2 FYNNEI. The CDR3: CASSDRALAKNIQYF. CDR3 in DNA: TGTGCCAGCAGTGACAGGGCGCTAGCCAAAAACATTCAGTACTTC.

The chain has TRBV28 and TRBJ1-5; D remains ambiguous. V was shortened by 2 bases and J by 5 bases, with 10 bases between the two germline ends. Germline V CDR1 and CDR2: MDHEN, SYDVKM. This CDR3 contains 14 residues. The CDR3 region is CASSLSSGDQPQHF. The CDR3 coding sequence is TGTGCCAGCAGTTTAAGTTCGGGAGATCAGCCCCAGCATTTT.

J is TRBJ1-2 and V is TRBV28; 9 bases agree with TRBD1. Germline V gene lookup returns CDR1 MDHEN and CDR2 SYDVKM. Trimming took 1 base from V and 7 from J; bases not matched to a gene: 4. CDR3 length: 14 residues. CDR3 sequence reads: CASSLSGTGPGYTF. The CDR3 coding sequence is TGTGCCAGCAGTTTATCAGGGACAGGGCCTGGCTACACCTTC.

CDR3 protein: CAWSVSSRQETQYF. CDR3 sequence (DNA): TGTGCCTGGAGTGTATCTAGCAGACAAGAGACCCAGTACTTC. V and J are TRBV30 and TRBJ2-5, with D perhaps matching TRBD2 (5 bases). The CDR3 sequence is 14 residues long. Germline V gene sequence: CDR1 GTSNPN, CDR2 SVGIG (reference sequence). V shed 0 bases and J shed 2 bases, with 10 bases lying between them.

V and J are TRBV6-5 and TRBJ1-5; maybe TRBD1 (5 bases). V lost 6 bases and J lost 6, with 15 bases in between. In germline, CDR1 is MNHEY, CDR2 SVGAGI. There are 14 residues in the CDR3. CDR3 coding DNA: TGTGCCAGCAGAGCCGGGGGGATGGTTCAGCCCCAGCATTTT. This gives the protein CASRAGGMVQPQHF.

V gene TRBV5-1 combines with J gene TRBJ2-1; D is undetermined. The CDR3 extends over 13 amino acids. V was clipped by 3 bases and J by 3 bases, with 7 bases between them. Germline-derived CDR1 and CDR2 are SGHRS and YFSETQ. The CDR3 reads CASSSTGYNEQFF. CDR3 DNA: TGCGCCAGCAGCTCCACTGGCTACAATGAGCAGTTCTTC.

The chain carries TRBV27 and TRBJ1-1, with a tentative D call TRBD1 (6 bases). Per germline, CDR1 MNHEY and CDR2 SMNVEV (reference sequence). The CDR3 extends over 12 amino acids. The V and J ends lost 6 bases and 1 base respectively, with 6 bases between them. The CDR3 DNA reads as TGTGCCAGCAGACAGGGGAACACTGAAGCTTTCTTT. This encodes CASRQGNTEAFF.

The chain is built from TRBV5-8 and TRBJ1-5; 8 bases are shared with TRBD1. Losses at the gene ends were 1 base for V and 4 bases for J; bases not matched to a gene: 10. This CDR3 contains 17 residues. The germline CDR1 and CDR2 sequences are SGHTS and YDEGEE. CDR3 nucleotides: TGTGCCAGCAGCTTGTTTCTTTCAGGGGGCGAAAATCAGCCCCAGCATTTT. Encoded protein: CASSLFLSGGENQPQHF.

V is TRBV29-1 and J is TRBJ2-2, with D hard to call. The CDR3 contains 12 residues. V dropped 5 bases and J dropped 6 bases, with 10 bases sitting between them. Germline CDR1 is SQVTM and CDR2 is ANQGSEA. CDR3 residues: CSVLERPGELFF. DNA of the CDR3: TGCAGCGTTCTAGAAAGGCCCGGGGAGCTGTTTTTT.

This sequence joins TRBV5-6 and TRBJ1-1; D perhaps matches TRBD1 (5 bases). Germline V CDR1 and CDR2: SGHDT, YYEEEE. V gave up 0 bases and J gave up 6 bases, with 15 bases separating them. This CDR3 has 15 residues. This chain's CDR3 is CASSLASFGGAEAFF. In DNA, the CDR3 is TGTGCCAGCAGCTTGGCCAGCTTCGGGGGGGCTGAAGCTTTCTTT.

The rearrangement uses TRBV10-3 and TRBJ2-2; 8 nucleotides line up with TRBD1. The CDR3 sequence is 14 residues long. CDR1 and CDR2 from the germline V gene are ENHRY and SYGVKD. V trimming: 8 bases; J trimming: 4 bases; junction bases outside the gene matches: 6. The CDR3 loop reads CAIVGQASTGELFF. In DNA form, the CDR3 reads TGTGCCATCGTGGGACAGGCGAGCACCGGGGAGCTGTTTTTT.

The J gene is TRBJ2-1, the V gene TRBV10-1, with 10 bases lining up with TRBD2. The V and J ends lost 2 bases and 10 bases, in that order; junction bases with no gene match: 11. CDR3 length: 16 residues. Germline V gives CDR1 WNHNN, CDR2 SYGVQD (reference sequence). In DNA form, the CDR3 reads TGCGCCAGCAGTGAGGACCTAGCGGGAGTTGGGGGAGAGCAGTTCTTC. Residues: CASSEDLAGVGGEQFF.

The chain carries TRBV7-2 and TRBJ2-7, with TRBD1 matching over 7 bases. Germline CDR1 and CDR2: SGHTA and FQGNSA. The CDR3 covers 13 residues. The V gene end was trimmed by 6 bases and the J gene end by 2 bases; junction bases not matched to a gene: 4. This chain's CDR3 is CASRLTGPYEQYF. The CDR3, as DNA: TGTGCCAGCAGGTTGACAGGGCCCTACGAGCAGTACTTC.

J is TRBJ1-1 and V is TRBV5-1; TRBD1 matches at 8 bases. The length of the CDR3 is 16 residues. V trimming: 2 bases; J trimming: 2 bases; junction bases outside the gene matches: 8. Germline CDR1 is SGHRS and CDR2 is YFSETQ. CDR3 sequence (DNA): TGCGCCAGCAGCTTCGACCGGGACAGGTCTAACACTGAAGCTTTCTTT. It codes for CASSFDRDRSNTEAFF. Using reference TRBV5-1 and TRBJ1-1 for the parts outside the CDR3, the full variable domain is KAGVTQTPRYLIKTRGQQVTLSCSPISGHRSVSWYQQTPGQGLQFLFEYFSETQRNKGNFPGRFSGRQFSNSRSEMNVSTLELGDSALYLCASSFDRDRSNTEAFFGQGTRLTVV.